The rows below give T cell receptor beta chains drawn from one sample of a study of Ad26.COV2.S vaccination and SARS-CoV-2 variants. Profiled with immunoSEQ multiplex PCR; TCRdb holds only in-frame clones, not every one. The table has some 250,000 clones, approximately 90% seen once. Sequencing used peripheral blood, obtained in a trial of Ad26.COV2.S vaccine versus placebo. These receptors came from a person aged 18 to 65 who received the Ad26.COV2.S COVID-19 vaccine or a placebo. The CDR3 runs from the conserved cysteine through the conserved F or W. A D gene is named only where the DNA matches it firmly. Size values are once, few and many counts, or a class for expanded clones, and some rows have none.

d_gene: NA
j_gene: TRBJ1-1
abundance: once
v_gene: TRBV18
CDR3nt: TGTGCCAGCTCACCCGACAGAATGAACACTGAAGCTTTCTTT
CDR3aa: CASSPDRMNTEAFF

d_gene: TRBD1
j_gene: TRBJ1-3
abundance: NA
v_gene: TRBV9
CDR3nt: TGTGCCAGCAGTGCACAGGGGGAATCTGGAAACACCATATATTTT
CDR3aa: CASSAQGESGNTIYF

d_gene: NA
j_gene: TRBJ2-1
abundance: NA
v_gene: TRBV5-6
CDR3nt: TGTGCCAGCAGCTTTCGACGGACGGGGGTTAATGAGCAGTTCTTC
CDR3aa: CASSFRRTGVNEQFF

d_gene: TRBD1
j_gene: TRBJ1-2
abundance: NA
v_gene: TRBV10-3
CDR3nt: TGTGCCATCAGTGAGGACAGGGTCATGGGCTACACCTTC
CDR3aa: CAISEDRVMGYTF

d_gene: NA
j_gene: TRBJ1-1
abundance: NA
v_gene: TRBV24-1
CDR3nt: TGTGCCACCAGTGATTCCTATCCGGGACCCCCGAACACTGAAGCTTTCTTT
CDR3aa: CATSDSYPGPPNTEAFF

d_gene: NA
j_gene: TRBJ1-5
abundance: NA
v_gene: TRBV27
CDR3nt: TGTGCCAGCAGTTTAAGCCAGGGGAGTCAGCCCCAGCATTTT
CDR3aa: CASSLSQGSQPQHF

d_gene: TRBD1
j_gene: TRBJ1-4
abundance: NA
v_gene: TRBV7-3
CDR3nt: TGTGCCACCACCCGGGGGCTGACAGGGAGGGAAAAACTGTTTTTT
CDR3aa: CATTRGLTGREKLFF

d_gene: TRBD1
j_gene: TRBJ1-1
abundance: NA
v_gene: TRBV6-6
CDR3nt: TGTGCCAGCAGTCCAACAGGGACAGGGGAACGGGAAGCTTTCTTT
CDR3aa: CASSPTGTGEREAFF

d_gene: NA
j_gene: TRBJ2-7
abundance: once
v_gene: TRBV5-5
CDR3nt: TGTGCCAGCAGCTTGGGCTACAGCTCCTACGAGCAGTACTTC
CDR3aa: CASSLGYSSYEQYF

d_gene: TRBD1
j_gene: TRBJ2-2
abundance: NA
v_gene: TRBV7-3
CDR3nt: TGTGCCAGCAGCCTGATCCTGGGACAGACCACCGGGGAGCTGTTTTTT
CDR3aa: CASSLILGQTTGELFF

d_gene: NA
j_gene: TRBJ2-5
abundance: NA
v_gene: TRBV7-6
CDR3nt: TGTGCCAGCAGCTTAGTGGTCGGCGGGGAGACCCAGTACTTC
CDR3aa: CASSLVVGGETQYF

d_gene: TRBD1
j_gene: TRBJ2-7
abundance: NA
v_gene: TRBV18
CDR3nt: TGTGCCAGCTCACCCAGGGGGACCAACTCCTACGAGCAGTACTTC
CDR3aa: CASSPRGTNSYEQYF

d_gene: TRBD1
j_gene: TRBJ1-2
abundance: NA
v_gene: TRBV6-6
CDR3nt: TGTGCCAGCAGTTACGACAGGGCTAACTATGGCTACACCTTC
CDR3aa: CASSYDRANYGYTF

d_gene: TRBD1
j_gene: TRBJ2-7
abundance: once
v_gene: TRBV2
CDR3nt: TGTGCCAGCAGGGGGACAGGGGATAACGAGCAGTACTTC
CDR3aa: CASRGTGDNEQYF

d_gene: NA
j_gene: TRBJ1-6
abundance: NA
v_gene: TRBV28
CDR3nt: TGTGCCAGCACCCCAAGGGGTGGCAGGGCAAATTCACCCCTCCACTTT
CDR3aa: CASTPRGGRANSPLHF

d_gene: NA
j_gene: TRBJ2-6
abundance: NA
v_gene: TRBV18
CDR3nt: TGTGCCAGCTCACCACCCTTTCGGGACGACCCCTCTGGGGCCAACGTCCTGACTTTC
CDR3aa: CASSPPFRDDPSGANVLTF

d_gene: NA
j_gene: TRBJ2-1
abundance: NA
v_gene: TRBV5-4
CDR3nt: TGTGCCAGCAGTCAACGGACCCCCAATGAGCAGTTCTTC
CDR3aa: CASSQRTPNEQFF

d_gene: TRBD2
j_gene: TRBJ2-1
abundance: NA
v_gene: TRBV7-9
CDR3nt: TGTGCCAGCAGCTTTGGGACTACACCCTACAATGAGCAGTTCTTC
CDR3aa: CASSFGTTPYNEQFF

d_gene: TRBD2
j_gene: TRBJ2-7
abundance: NA
v_gene: TRBV9
CDR3nt: TGTGCCAGCAGCGAAGGTATACTGCTTGGGACTAGCGGGCACTACGAGCAGTACTTC
CDR3aa: CASSEGILLGTSGHYEQYF

d_gene: NA
j_gene: TRBJ1-4
abundance: once
v_gene: TRBV18
CDR3nt: TGTGCCAGCTCACCACTCGGGGAGACGGGTGAAAAACTGTTTTTT
CDR3aa: CASSPLGETGEKLFF

d_gene: NA
j_gene: TRBJ2-5
abundance: NA
v_gene: TRBV3-1/TRBV3-2
CDR3nt: TGTGCCAGCAGAAGTATAGGGGGACTTCAAGAGACCCAGTACTTC
CDR3aa: CASRSIGGLQETQYF

d_gene: NA
j_gene: TRBJ1-5
abundance: NA
v_gene: TRBV11-2
CDR3nt: TGTGCCAGCAGCTTAGGTAGGAGCAATCAGCCCCAGCATTTT
CDR3aa: CASSLGRSNQPQHF

d_gene: TRBD1
j_gene: TRBJ1-5
abundance: NA
v_gene: TRBV19
CDR3nt: TGTGCCAGTAGTACAGGGGGCAACAATCAGCCCCAGCATTTT
CDR3aa: CASSTGGNNQPQHF

d_gene: TRBD2
j_gene: TRBJ2-1
abundance: NA
v_gene: TRBV19
CDR3nt: TGTGCCAGTAGTACGAGCGGGGGGGCCCACAATGAGCAGTTCTTC
CDR3aa: CASSTSGGAHNEQFF

d_gene: NA
j_gene: TRBJ2-2
abundance: NA
v_gene: TRBV6-5
CDR3nt: TGTGCCAGCAGTTGGGGTAGAAACGGGGAGCTGTTTTTT
CDR3aa: CASSWGRNGELFF

d_gene: NA
j_gene: TRBJ2-1
abundance: NA
v_gene: TRBV24-1
CDR3nt: TGTGCCACCAGTGACAGTGGAAATGAGCAGTTCTTC
CDR3aa: CATSDSGNEQFF

d_gene: TRBD1
j_gene: TRBJ1-1
abundance: NA
v_gene: TRBV11-2
CDR3nt: TGTGCCAGCAGCTCGGGGACAGGGAACACTGAAGCTTTCTTT
CDR3aa: CASSSGTGNTEAFF

d_gene: NA
j_gene: TRBJ2-2
abundance: once
v_gene: TRBV28
CDR3nt: TGTGCCAGCAGTTTTTTGGGGGGCAATGGCGGGGAGCTGTTTTTT
CDR3aa: CASSFLGGNGGELFF

d_gene: NA
j_gene: TRBJ1-1
abundance: NA
v_gene: TRBV7-9
CDR3nt: TGTGCCAGCAGCGCACAGGGATCGAGGGACACTGAAGCTTTCTTT
CDR3aa: CASSAQGSRDTEAFF

d_gene: NA
j_gene: TRBJ2-1
abundance: few
v_gene: TRBV3-1/TRBV3-2
CDR3nt: TGTGCCAGCAGCCAAAAAATAACCGAAAGGGAGCAGTTCTTC
CDR3aa: CASSQKITEREQFF

d_gene: NA
j_gene: TRBJ2-1
abundance: NA
v_gene: TRBV14
CDR3nt: TGTGCCAGCAGCCTCCGCCGGGGGGCCTTCTACAATGAGCAGTTCTTC
CDR3aa: CASSLRRGAFYNEQFF

d_gene: NA
j_gene: TRBJ1-2
abundance: NA
v_gene: TRBV20-1
CDR3nt: TGCAGTGCTAGTGGACTTAGAGGAACTGGCTACACCTTC
CDR3aa: CSASGLRGTGYTF

d_gene: NA
j_gene: TRBJ1-4
abundance: NA
v_gene: TRBV4-1
CDR3nt: TGCGCCAGCAGCGGAAACCCCGGGACCGGCGGAGAAAAACTGTTTTTT
CDR3aa: CASSGNPGTGGEKLFF

d_gene: NA
j_gene: TRBJ1-1
abundance: NA
v_gene: TRBV28
CDR3nt: TGTGCCAGCAGTTTATTGGGGGGAACTGAAGCTTTCTTT
CDR3aa: CASSLLGGTEAFF

d_gene: NA
j_gene: TRBJ1-1
abundance: NA
v_gene: TRBV19
CDR3nt: TGTGCCAGTAGTCAACCCGGGGGACGGAGGACTGAAGCTTTCTTT
CDR3aa: CASSQPGGRRTEAFF

d_gene: NA
j_gene: TRBJ2-5
abundance: once
v_gene: TRBV24-1
CDR3nt: TGTGCCACCAGTGTAGGAGCAGGGGCCCTCCAAGAGACCCAGTACTTC
CDR3aa: CATSVGAGALQETQYF

d_gene: NA
j_gene: TRBJ1-4
abundance: NA
v_gene: TRBV15
CDR3nt: TGTGCCACCAGAATGGGGGGATTCGAAAAACTGTTTTTT
CDR3aa: CATRMGGFEKLFF

d_gene: NA
j_gene: TRBJ1-2
abundance: NA
v_gene: TRBV11-1
CDR3nt: TGTGCCAGCAGCCCTCGTATGGGAGACTATGGCTACACCTTC
CDR3aa: CASSPRMGDYGYTF

d_gene: NA
j_gene: TRBJ1-2
abundance: NA
v_gene: TRBV7-9
CDR3nt: TGTGCCAGCAGCCCCGGGACGGCGACTAACTATGGCTACACCTTC
CDR3aa: CASSPGTATNYGYTF

d_gene: TRBD1
j_gene: TRBJ1-2
abundance: few
v_gene: TRBV19
CDR3nt: TGTGCCAGTAGTGCCAGACAGGGGTTTTATGGCTACACCTTC
CDR3aa: CASSARQGFYGYTF

d_gene: NA
j_gene: TRBJ1-6
abundance: NA
v_gene: TRBV7-9
CDR3nt: TGTGCCAGCAGCCTTGGGGGGGATCCTAATTCACCCCTCCACTTT
CDR3aa: CASSLGGDPNSPLHF

d_gene: NA
j_gene: TRBJ1-2
abundance: NA
v_gene: TRBV3-1/TRBV3-2
CDR3nt: TGTGCCAGCAGCCAAATTATCTCCGACAGGCCCTTCTATGGCTACACCTTC
CDR3aa: CASSQIISDRPFYGYTF

d_gene: TRBD1
j_gene: TRBJ2-3
abundance: NA
v_gene: TRBV4-2
CDR3nt: TGTGCCAGCAGCCGCCCGGGACAGGGTTCCACCACAGATACGCAGTATTTT
CDR3aa: CASSRPGQGSTTDTQYF

d_gene: NA
j_gene: TRBJ1-2
abundance: NA
v_gene: TRBV6-6
CDR3nt: TGTGCCAGCAGTTACGACCCGATCTATGGCTACACCTTC
CDR3aa: CASSYDPIYGYTF

d_gene: TRBD1
j_gene: TRBJ2-3
abundance: NA
v_gene: TRBV7-2
CDR3nt: TGTGCCAGCAGCCAAGAAGGGGGCCGGGAAGATACGCAGTATTTT
CDR3aa: CASSQEGGREDTQYF

d_gene: TRBD2
j_gene: TRBJ2-3
abundance: NA
v_gene: TRBV28
CDR3nt: TGTGCCAGCAGTTTCGGGCGGGAGCGCACAGATACGCAGTATTTT
CDR3aa: CASSFGRERTDTQYF

d_gene: NA
j_gene: TRBJ2-7
abundance: NA
v_gene: TRBV30
CDR3nt: TGTGCCTGGAGCCGGGCCCTGCTAGGGGAGCAGTACTTC
CDR3aa: CAWSRALLGEQYF

d_gene: TRBD1
j_gene: TRBJ2-7
abundance: NA
v_gene: TRBV5-1
CDR3nt: TGCGCCAGCAGCTTGGAGCGACAGGGCCAAGGGCAGTACTTC
CDR3aa: CASSLERQGQGQYF